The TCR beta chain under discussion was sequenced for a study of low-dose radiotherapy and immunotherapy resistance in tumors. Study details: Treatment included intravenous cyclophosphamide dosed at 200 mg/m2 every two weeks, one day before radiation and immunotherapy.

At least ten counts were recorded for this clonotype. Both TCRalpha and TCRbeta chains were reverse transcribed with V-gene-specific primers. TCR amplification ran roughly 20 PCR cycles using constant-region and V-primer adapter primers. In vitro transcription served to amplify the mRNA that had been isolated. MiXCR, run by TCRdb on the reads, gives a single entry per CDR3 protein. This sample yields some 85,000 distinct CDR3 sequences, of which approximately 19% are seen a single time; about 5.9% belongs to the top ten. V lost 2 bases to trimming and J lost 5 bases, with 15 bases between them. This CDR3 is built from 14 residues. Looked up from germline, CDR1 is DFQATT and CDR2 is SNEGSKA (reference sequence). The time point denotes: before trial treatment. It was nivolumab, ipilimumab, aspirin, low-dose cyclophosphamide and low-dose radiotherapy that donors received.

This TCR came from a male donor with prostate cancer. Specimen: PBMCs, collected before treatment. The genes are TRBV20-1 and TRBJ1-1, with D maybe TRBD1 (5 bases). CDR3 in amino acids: CSARSGPTGTEAFF. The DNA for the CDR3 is TGCAGTGCTAGATCGGGGCCAACGGGGACTGAAGCTTTCTTT.